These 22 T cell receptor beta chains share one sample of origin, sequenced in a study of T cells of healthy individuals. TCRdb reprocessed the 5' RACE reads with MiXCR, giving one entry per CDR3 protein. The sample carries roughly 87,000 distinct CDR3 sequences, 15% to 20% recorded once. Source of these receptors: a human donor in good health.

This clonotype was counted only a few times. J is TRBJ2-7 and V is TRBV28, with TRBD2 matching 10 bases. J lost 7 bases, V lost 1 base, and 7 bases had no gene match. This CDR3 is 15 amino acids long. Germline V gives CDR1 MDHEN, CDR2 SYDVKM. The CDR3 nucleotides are TGTGCCAGCAGTTTATCTAGCGGGAGCTCTCGGGAGCAGTACTTC. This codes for CASSLSSGSSREQYF.

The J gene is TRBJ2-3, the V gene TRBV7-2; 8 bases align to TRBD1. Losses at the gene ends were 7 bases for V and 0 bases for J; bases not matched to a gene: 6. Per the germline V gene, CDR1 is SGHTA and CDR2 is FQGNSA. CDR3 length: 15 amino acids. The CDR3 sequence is CASNRGIQSTDTQYF. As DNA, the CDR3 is TGTGCCAGCAACAGGGGGATTCAGAGCACAGATACGCAGTATTTT.

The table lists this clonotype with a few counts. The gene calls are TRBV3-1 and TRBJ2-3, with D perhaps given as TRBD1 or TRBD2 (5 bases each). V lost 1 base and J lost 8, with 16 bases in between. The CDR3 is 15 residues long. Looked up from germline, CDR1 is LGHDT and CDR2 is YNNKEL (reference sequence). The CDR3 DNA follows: TGTGCCAGCAGCCAAGGGGGGAGTGGGCCAGGTACGCAGTATTTT. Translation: CASSQGGSGPGTQYF.

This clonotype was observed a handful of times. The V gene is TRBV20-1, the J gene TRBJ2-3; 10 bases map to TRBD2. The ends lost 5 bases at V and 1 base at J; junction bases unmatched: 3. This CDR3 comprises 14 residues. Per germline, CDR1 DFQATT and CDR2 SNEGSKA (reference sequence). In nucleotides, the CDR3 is TGCAGTGCTCGGACTAGCGGTCGCACAGATACGCAGTATTTT. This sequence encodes CSARTSGRTDTQYF.

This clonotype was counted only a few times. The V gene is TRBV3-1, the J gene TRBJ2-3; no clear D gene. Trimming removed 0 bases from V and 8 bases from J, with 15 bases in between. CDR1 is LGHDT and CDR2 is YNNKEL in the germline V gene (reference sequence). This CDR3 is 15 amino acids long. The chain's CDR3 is CASSQDRTTSGTQYF. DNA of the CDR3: TGTGCCAGCAGCCAAGATCGGACCACAAGTGGTACGCAGTATTTT.

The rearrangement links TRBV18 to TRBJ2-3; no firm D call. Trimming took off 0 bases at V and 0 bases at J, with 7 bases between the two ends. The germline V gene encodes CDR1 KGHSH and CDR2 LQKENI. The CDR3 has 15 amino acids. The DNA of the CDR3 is TGTGCCAGCTCACCACCTTCGGCTAGCACAGATACGCAGTATTTT. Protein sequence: CASSPPSASTDTQYF. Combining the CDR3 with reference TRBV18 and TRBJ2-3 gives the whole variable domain NAGVMQNPRHLVRRRGQEARLRCSPMKGHSHVYWYRQLPEEGLKFMVYLQKENIIDESGMPKERFSAEFPKEGPSILRIQQVVRGDSAAYFCASSPPSASTDTQYFGPGTRLTVL.

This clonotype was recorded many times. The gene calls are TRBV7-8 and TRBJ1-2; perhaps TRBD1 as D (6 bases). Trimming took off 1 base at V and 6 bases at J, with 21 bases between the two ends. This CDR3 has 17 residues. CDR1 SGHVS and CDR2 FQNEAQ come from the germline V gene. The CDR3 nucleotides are TGTGCCAGCAGCTTAGTCGATGGGGGCCGCGAGGGGAATGGCTACACCTTC. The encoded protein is CASSLVDGGREGNGYTF.

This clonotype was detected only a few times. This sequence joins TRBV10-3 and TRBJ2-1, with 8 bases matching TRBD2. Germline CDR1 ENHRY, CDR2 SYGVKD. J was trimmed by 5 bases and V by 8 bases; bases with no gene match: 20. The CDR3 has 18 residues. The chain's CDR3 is CAISDVWSSGSGDNEQFF. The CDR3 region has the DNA TGTGCCATCTCCGACGTTTGGTCGAGCGGGAGCGGGGACAATGAGCAGTTCTTC.

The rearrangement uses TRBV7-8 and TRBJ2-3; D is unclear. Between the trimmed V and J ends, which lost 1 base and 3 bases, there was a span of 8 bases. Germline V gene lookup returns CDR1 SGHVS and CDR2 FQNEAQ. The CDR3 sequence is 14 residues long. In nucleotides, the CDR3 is TGTGCCAGCAGCTTAGGCCTCACGACAGATACGCAGTATTTT. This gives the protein CASSLGLTTDTQYF.

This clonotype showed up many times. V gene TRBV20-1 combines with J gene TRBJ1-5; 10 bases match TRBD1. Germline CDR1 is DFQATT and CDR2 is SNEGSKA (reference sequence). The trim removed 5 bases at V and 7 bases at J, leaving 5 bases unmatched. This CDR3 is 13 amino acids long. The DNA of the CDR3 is TGCAGTGCTTGGGGGACAGGGGAACAGCCCCAGCATTTT. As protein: CSAWGTGEQPQHF.

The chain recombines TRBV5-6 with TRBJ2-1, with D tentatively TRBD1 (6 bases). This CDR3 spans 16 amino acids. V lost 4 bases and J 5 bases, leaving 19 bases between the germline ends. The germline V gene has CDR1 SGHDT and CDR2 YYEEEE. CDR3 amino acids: CASSPNRDLYHNEQFF. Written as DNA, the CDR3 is TGTGCCAGCAGCCCAAACAGGGACCTCTATCACAATGAGCAGTTCTTC.

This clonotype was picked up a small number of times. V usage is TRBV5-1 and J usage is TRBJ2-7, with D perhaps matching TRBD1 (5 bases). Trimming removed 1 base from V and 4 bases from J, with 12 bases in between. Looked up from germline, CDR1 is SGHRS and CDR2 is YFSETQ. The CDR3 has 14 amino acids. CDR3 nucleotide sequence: TGCGCCAGCAGCTTGCAGGGAAGAAGGTACGAGCAGTACTTC. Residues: CASSLQGRRYEQYF.

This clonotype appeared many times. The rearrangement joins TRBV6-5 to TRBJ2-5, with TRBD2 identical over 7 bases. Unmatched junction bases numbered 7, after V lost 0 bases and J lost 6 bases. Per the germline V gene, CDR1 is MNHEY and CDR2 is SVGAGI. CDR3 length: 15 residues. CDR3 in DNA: TGTGCCAGCAGTTACTCTGCGGGAGTAGGGAAGACCCAGTACTTC. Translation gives CASSYSAGVGKTQYF.

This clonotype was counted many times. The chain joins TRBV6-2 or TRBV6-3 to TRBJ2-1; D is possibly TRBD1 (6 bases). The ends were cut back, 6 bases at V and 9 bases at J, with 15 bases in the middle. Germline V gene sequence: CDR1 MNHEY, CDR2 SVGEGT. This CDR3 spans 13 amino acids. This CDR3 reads CASRRELGAEQFF. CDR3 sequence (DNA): TGTGCCAGCAGGAGGGAACTGGGGGCTGAGCAGTTCTTC.

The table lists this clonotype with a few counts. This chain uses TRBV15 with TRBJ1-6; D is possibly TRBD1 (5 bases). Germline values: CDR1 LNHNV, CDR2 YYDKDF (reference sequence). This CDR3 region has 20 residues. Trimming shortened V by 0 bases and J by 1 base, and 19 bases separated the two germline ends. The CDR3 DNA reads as TGTGCCACCAGCAGAGATCCCGCTCCGGGGCCTGTTTCCTATAATTCACCCCTCCACTTT. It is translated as CATSRDPAPGPVSYNSPLHF.

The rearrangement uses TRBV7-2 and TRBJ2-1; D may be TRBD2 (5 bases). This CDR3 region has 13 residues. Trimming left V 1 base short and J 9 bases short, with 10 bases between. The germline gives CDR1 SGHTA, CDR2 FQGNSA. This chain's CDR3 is CASSLGGRGEQFF. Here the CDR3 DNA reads TGTGCCAGCAGCTTAGGAGGGCGCGGTGAGCAGTTCTTC. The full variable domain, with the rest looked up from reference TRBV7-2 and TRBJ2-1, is GAGVSQSPSNKVTEKGKDVELRCDPISGHTALYWYRQSLGQGLEFLIYFQGNSAPDKSGLPSDRFSAERTGGSVSTLTIQRTQQEDSAVYLCASSLGGRGEQFFGPGTRLTVL.

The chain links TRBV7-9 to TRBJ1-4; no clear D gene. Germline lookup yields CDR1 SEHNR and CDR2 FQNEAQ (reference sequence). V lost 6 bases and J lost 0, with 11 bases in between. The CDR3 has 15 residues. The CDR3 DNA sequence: TGTGCCAGCAGTCGGGAGGGTGCAACTAATGAAAAACTGTTTTTT. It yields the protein CASSREGATNEKLFF.

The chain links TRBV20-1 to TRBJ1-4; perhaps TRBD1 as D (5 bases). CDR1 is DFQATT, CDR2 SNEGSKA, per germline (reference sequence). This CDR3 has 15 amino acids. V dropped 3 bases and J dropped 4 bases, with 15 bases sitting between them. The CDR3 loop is CSARDPGRGNEKLFF. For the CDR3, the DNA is TGCAGTGCTAGGGACCCAGGGAGGGGTAATGAAAAACTGTTTTTT.

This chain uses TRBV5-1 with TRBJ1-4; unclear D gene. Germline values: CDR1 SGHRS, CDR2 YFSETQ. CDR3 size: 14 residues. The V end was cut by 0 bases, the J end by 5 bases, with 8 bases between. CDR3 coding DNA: TGCGCCAGCAGCTTGGTCGCGGGGAATGAAAAACTGTTTTTT. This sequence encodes CASSLVAGNEKLFF.

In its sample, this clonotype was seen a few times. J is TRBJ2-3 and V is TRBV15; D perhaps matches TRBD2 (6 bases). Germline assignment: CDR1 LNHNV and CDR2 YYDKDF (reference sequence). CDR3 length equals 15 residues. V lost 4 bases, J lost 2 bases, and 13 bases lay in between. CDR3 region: CATSNGGTSTDTQYF. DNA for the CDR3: TGTGCCACCAGCAATGGCGGGACCTCCACAGATACGCAGTATTTT.

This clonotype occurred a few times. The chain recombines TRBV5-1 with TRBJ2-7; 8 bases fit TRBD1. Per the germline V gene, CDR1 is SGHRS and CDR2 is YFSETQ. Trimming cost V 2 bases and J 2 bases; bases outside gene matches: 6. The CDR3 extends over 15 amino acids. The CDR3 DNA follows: TGCGCCAGCAGCTTTCAGGGGGCGCAGGCCTACGAGCAGTACTTC. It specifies CASSFQGAQAYEQYF.

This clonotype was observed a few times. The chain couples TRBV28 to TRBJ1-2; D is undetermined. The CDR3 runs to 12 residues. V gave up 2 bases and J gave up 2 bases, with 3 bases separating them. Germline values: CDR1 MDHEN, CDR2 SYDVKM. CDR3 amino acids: CASSLRNYGYTF. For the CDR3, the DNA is TGTGCCAGCAGTTTACGGAACTATGGCTACACCTTC.